This T cell receptor beta chain appears in the sequencing data of a study of blood T cell repertoires in COVID-19 (dated by TCRdb to the early 2020s). At the level of the whole study: Collaborator samples came from the United States, Italy and Spain and covered acute and convalescent phases of COVID-19. Subjects who had been exposed to COVID-19, were actively infected with it, or had recovered from it provided the deeply sampled blood TCRbeta repertoires that made up the dataset. The repertoires were released in a freely available public database meant as a resource for research on the immune response to SARS-CoV-2. The sample metadata nearly always contained a de-identified subject ID, COVID-19 status, age in years and sex. The samples were drawn from two sources: the first 160 participants of the ongoing ImmuneRACE study, and 1,000 to 1,500 subjects contributed by 6 global collaborators. Where available, HLA class I and class II types were obtained from metadata supplied by the sample provider rather than from assay-based typing. The material from the prospective study consisted of cDNA or gDNA derived from T cells, B-cell-depleted T cells, or PBMCs.

Whole blood was collected in K2EDTA tubes by collaborating institutions according to the institutions' own protocols. For TCRbeta analysis, collaborators shipped samples as frozen whole blood, isolated PBMCs, or DNA extracted from either of those sample types. Beyond this particular receptor, the publication reports: The quantity of clinical and demographic metadata differed by source and by participant and was supplied without curation.

TCRbeta CDR3 regions were amplified from genomic DNA by means of the immunoSEQ Assay, a bias-controlled multiplex PCR. In the source study's methods: Nucleated cell counts per sample were estimated from amplification of reference gene primers within the assay. Sequence reads were collapsed and filtered to measure the absolute abundance of every unique TCRbeta CDR3 rearrangement. For each sample, productive Simpson clonality was calculated by taking the square root of Simpson's diversity index across productive rearrangements. TCRdb took this table from immuneACCESS and kept in-frame rearrangements with V and J called. Such tables lack part of the clones; where checked against another copy, unresolved V genes explain under half of the gap, and the rest is unexplained. D and trimming were read from the DNA, whereas the V and J calls and clone size are those reported in that table. For this sample the table gives under 80,000 clones, of which about 83% were detected only once. Clones ranked in the top ten supply roughly two fifths of the sample.

In the case of this clone: The target of this receptor is not known. Per-base quality was not reported, and no clone a single base away is much larger than it.

Material: peripheral blood. This receptor was taken from a man at least 80 years old with acute or convalescent COVID-19.

The CDR3: CASSQDLGDSTYEQYF. Read as DNA, the sequence is TGCGCCAGCAGCCAAGATCTGGGGGACAGCACCTACGAGCAGTACTTC. Recombination connected TRBV4-3 to TRBJ2-7, and TRBD1 matches 7 of the central bases. The CDR3 numbers 16 residues from cysteine through phenylalanine. The read is trimmed to its CDR3 DNA, 48 bases read in frame from base 1. CDR1 and CDR2 are read off the germline V gene as LGHNA and YSLEER. Compared with germline, V lacks 0 bases and J lacks 2 bases; bases without a gene match: 7.